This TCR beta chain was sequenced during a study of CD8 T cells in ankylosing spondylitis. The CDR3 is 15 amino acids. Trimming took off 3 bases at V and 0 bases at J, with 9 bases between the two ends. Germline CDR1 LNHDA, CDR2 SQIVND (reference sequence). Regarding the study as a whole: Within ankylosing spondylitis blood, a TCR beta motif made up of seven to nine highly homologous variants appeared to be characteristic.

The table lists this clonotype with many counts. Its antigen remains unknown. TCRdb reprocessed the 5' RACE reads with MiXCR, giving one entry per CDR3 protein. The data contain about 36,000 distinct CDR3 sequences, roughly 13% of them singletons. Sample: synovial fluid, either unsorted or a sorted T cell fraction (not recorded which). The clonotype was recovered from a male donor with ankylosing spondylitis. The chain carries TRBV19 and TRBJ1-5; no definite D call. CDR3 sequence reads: CASSIWTASNQPQHF. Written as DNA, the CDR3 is TGTGCCAGTAGTATCTGGACGGCTAGCAATCAGCCCCAGCATTTT.